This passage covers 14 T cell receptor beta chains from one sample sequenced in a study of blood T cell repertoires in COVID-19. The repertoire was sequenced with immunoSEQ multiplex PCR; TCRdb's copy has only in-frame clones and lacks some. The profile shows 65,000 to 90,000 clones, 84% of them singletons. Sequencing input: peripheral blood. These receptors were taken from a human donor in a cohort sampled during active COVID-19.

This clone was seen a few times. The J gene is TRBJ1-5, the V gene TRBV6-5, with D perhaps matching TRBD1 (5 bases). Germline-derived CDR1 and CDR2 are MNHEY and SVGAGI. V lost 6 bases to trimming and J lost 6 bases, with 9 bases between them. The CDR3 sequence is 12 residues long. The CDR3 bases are TGTGCCAGCAGCCTAAGGGGTCAGCCCCAGCATTTT. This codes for CASSLRGQPQHF.

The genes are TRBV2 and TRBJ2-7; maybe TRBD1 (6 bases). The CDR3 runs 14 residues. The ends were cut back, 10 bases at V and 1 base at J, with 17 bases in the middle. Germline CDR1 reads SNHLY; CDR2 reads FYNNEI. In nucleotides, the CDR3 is TGTGCCACCATTCTGACAGGTCCTTCCTACGAGCAGTACTTC. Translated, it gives CATILTGPSYEQYF.

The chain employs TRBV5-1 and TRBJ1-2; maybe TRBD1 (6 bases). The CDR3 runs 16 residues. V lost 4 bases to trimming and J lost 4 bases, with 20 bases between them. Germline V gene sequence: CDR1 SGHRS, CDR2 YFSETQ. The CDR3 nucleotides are TGCGCCAGCAGCCCGTCAGGGGCAGGCTCGGCCTATGGCTACACCTTC. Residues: CASSPSGAGSAYGYTF.

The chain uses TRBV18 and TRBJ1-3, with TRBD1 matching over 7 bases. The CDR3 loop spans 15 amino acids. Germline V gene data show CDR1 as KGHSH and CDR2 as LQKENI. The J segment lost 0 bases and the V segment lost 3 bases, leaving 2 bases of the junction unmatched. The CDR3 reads CASSPGQSSGNTIYF. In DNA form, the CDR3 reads TGTGCCAGCTCACCGGGACAGTCCTCTGGAAACACCATATATTTT. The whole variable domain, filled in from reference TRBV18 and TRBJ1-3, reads NAGVMQNPRHLVRRRGQEARLRCSPMKGHSHVYWYRQLPEEGLKFMVYLQKENIIDESGMPKERFSAEFPKEGPSILRIQQVVRGDSAAYFCASSPGQSSGNTIYFGEGSWLTVV.

The CDR3 sequence is CSATIGDAQYF. The CDR3 coding sequence is TGCAGTGCCACCATAGGGGATGCGCAGTATTTT. The rearrangement joins TRBV20-1 to TRBJ2-3; TRBD1 might be the D (5 bases). The germline V gene encodes CDR1 DFQATT and CDR2 SNEGSKA (reference sequence). V lost 6 bases, J lost 10 bases, and 14 bases lay in between. The CDR3 length is 11 residues.

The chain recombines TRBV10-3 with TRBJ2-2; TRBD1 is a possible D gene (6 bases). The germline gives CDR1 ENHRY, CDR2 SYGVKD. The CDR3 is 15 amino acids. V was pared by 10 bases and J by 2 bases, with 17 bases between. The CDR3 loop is CATEDSRPNTGELFF. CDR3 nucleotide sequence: TGTGCCACGGAGGACAGCCGACCAAACACCGGGGAGCTGTTTTTT.

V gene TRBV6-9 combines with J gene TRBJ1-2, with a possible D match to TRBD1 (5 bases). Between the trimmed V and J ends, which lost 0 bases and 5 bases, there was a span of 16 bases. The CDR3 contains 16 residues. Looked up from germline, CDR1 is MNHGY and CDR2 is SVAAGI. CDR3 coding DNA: TGTGCCAGCAGTTATTCCCACAGTGCGGGACTTTATGGCTACACCTTC. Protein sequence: CASSYSHSAGLYGYTF.

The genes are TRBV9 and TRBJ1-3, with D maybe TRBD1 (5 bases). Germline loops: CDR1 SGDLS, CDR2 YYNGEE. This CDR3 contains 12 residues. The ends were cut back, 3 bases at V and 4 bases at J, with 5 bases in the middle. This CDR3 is CASSGTGNTIYF. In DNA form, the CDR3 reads TGTGCCAGCAGCGGGACAGGAAACACCATATATTTT.

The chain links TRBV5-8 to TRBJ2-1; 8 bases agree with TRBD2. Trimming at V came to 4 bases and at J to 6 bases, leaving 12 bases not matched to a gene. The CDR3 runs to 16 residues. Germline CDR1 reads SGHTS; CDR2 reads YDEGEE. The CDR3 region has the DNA TGTGCCAGCAGCCGCCGGCCTAGCGGGTCTTTCAATGAGCAGTTCTTC. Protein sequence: CASSRRPSGSFNEQFF.

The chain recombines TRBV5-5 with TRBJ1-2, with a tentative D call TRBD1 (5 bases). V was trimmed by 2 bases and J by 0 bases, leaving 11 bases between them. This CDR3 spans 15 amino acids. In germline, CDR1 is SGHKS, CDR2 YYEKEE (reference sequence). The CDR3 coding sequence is TGTGCCAGCAGCTTTCACCGCAGGGCTAACTATGGCTACACCTTC. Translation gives CASSFHRRANYGYTF.

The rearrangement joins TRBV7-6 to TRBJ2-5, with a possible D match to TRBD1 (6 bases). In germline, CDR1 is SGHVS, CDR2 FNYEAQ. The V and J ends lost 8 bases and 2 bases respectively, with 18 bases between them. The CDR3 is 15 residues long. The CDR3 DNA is TGTGCCAGCCCGCCCGGGTGGGGGCAGCAAGAGACCCAGTACTTC. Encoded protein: CASPPGWGQQETQYF.

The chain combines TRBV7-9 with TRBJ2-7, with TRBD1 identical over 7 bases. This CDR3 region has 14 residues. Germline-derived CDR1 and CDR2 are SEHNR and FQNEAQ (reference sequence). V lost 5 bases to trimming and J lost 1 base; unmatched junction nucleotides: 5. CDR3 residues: CASSQGDRSYEQYF. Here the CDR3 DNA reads TGTGCCAGCAGCCAAGGGGACAGATCCTACGAGCAGTACTTC.

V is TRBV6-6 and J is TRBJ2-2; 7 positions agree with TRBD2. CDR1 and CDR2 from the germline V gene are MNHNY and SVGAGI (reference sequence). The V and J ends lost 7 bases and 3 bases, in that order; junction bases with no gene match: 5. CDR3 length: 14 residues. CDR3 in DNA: TGTGCCAGCACCTTCGGACTAGACACCGGGGAGCTGTTTTTT. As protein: CASTFGLDTGELFF.

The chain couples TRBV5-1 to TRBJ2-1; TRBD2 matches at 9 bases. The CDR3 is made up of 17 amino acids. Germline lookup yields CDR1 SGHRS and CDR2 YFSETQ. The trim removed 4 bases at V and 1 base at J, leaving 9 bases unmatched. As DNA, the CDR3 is TGCGCCAGCAGCCCCCAGCGGGGGGCCTTGTCCTACAATGAGCAGTTCTTC. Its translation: CASSPQRGALSYNEQFF.